A single sample is the source of the 2 T cell receptor beta chains below, sequenced in a study of siplizumab effects on memory and regulatory T cells. Using immunoSEQ multiplex PCR, the repertoire was profiled, and TCRdb retains in-frame clones only, with some absent. The table lists approximately 90,000 clones, over 85% of them singletons. The sequencing sample was made of non-Treg CD4+ T cells sorted from blood. The receptors here all came from a human donor in good health.

This clone was recorded only once. This chain uses TRBV9 with TRBJ2-5, with no clear D. Germline V CDR1 and CDR2: SGDLS, YYNGEE. V was shortened by 4 bases and J by 4 bases, with 11 bases between the two germline ends. The CDR3 spans 13 residues. CDR3 sequence (DNA): TGTGCCAGCAGCCCGGTTGGGCTAGAGACCCAGTACTTC. It codes for CASSPVGLETQYF.

The rearrangement links TRBV6-5 to TRBJ2-1; 10 bases are shared with TRBD2. The CDR3 runs to 15 residues. Trimming removed 2 bases from V and 5 bases from J; junction bases left unmatched: 3. Looked up from germline, CDR1 is MNHEY and CDR2 is SVGAGI. The CDR3 loop reads CASSYRLAGDNEQFF. The DNA of the CDR3 is TGTGCCAGCAGTTACCGCCTAGCGGGGGACAATGAGCAGTTCTTC.